These 32 T cell receptor beta chains came from one sample sequenced in a study of response to subunit inactivated influenza vaccine. TCRdb re-called the RT-PCR reads through MiXCR, storing one row per CDR3 protein. The table shows 500,000 to 550,000 distinct CDR3 sequences, with about 8% occurring only once. Sequencing used PBMCs from blood, obtained 23 months after vaccination. Receptors were obtained from a man between 50 and 69 years old who received an inactivated influenza vaccine.

This clonotype was seen many times. The CDR3 loop reads CASSLGPANTEAFF. The CDR3 region has the DNA TGCGCCAGCAGCTTGGGTCCGGCGAACACTGAAGCTTTCTTT. The rearrangement joins TRBV5-1 to TRBJ1-1; D not certain. The CDR3 covers 14 residues. V was trimmed by 0 bases and J by 1 base, leaving 7 bases between them. CDR1 and CDR2 (germline): SGHRS, YFSETQ.

This clonotype was recorded a few times. This chain links TRBV18 with TRBJ1-5; possibly TRBD1 for D (5 bases). Germline V CDR1 and CDR2: KGHSH, LQKENI. The V end lost 5 bases, the J end lost 0 bases, and 11 bases lay between the germline ends. This CDR3 contains 15 residues. CDR3 sequence: CASSRDDYSNQPQHF. The DNA of the CDR3 is TGTGCCAGCTCAAGGGACGATTATAGCAATCAGCCCCAGCATTTT.

This clonotype was recorded at least ten times. At one end the junction does not follow the germline gene, possibly because of a read error. The J gene is TRBJ2-5, the V gene TRBV7-7; either TRBD1 or TRBD2 may fit D (5 bases each). This CDR3 spans 14 amino acids. Germline V gene sequence: CDR1 SSHAT, CDR2 FNYEAQ (reference sequence). The CDR3 is CASSPGRAQETQYF. The CDR3 nucleotides read TGTGCTAGCAGCCCGGGACGGGCCCAAGAGACCCAGTACTTC.

The rearrangement uses TRBV6-4 and TRBJ1-1; a weak D match, TRBD1 (6 bases). CDR1 and CDR2 from the germline V gene are MRHNA and SNTAGT. This CDR3 spans 17 amino acids. The ends were cut back, 2 bases at V and 4 bases at J, with 20 bases in the middle. CDR3 sequence reads: CASSDLPFGGSATEAFF. The CDR3 bases are TGTGCCAGCAGTGACCTACCCTTTGGGGGCTCGGCCACTGAAGCTTTCTTT.

In this sample, this clonotype turned up many times. The CDR3 DNA follows: TGCAGTGCACTACCGGACAGGGGGCTAAACGAGCAGTACTTC. Encoded protein: CSALPDRGLNEQYF. This chain uses TRBV20-1 with TRBJ2-7, with TRBD1 matching over 11 bases. In germline, CDR1 is DFQATT, CDR2 SNEGSKA (reference sequence). The V segment lost 6 bases and the J segment 5 bases; nucleotides outside the gene matches: 9. This CDR3 region has 14 residues.

This clonotype has ten or more counts. This chain uses TRBV2 with TRBJ1-4; D ambiguous. The V gene's germline CDR1 is SNHLY and CDR2 FYNNEI. V lost 2 bases and J 8 bases, leaving 15 bases between the germline ends. The CDR3 covers 15 residues. CDR3 nucleotides: TGTGCCAGCAGTGAATCCACCGCAGGTCGCGAAAAACTGTTTTTT. Protein sequence: CASSESTAGREKLFF.

The chain links TRBV20-1 to TRBJ1-1; 7 bases line up with TRBD1. The CDR3 totals 15 residues. The V segment lost 1 base and the J segment 2 bases; nucleotides outside the gene matches: 7. Germline V gene lookup returns CDR1 DFQATT and CDR2 SNEGSKA (reference sequence). DNA of the CDR3: TGCAGTGCTAGAGCGCTTAGGGGGCTCAACACTGAAGCTTTCTTT. Translated: CSARALRGLNTEAFF.

This clonotype was observed a few times. This chain links TRBV6-5 with TRBJ1-5, with D maybe TRBD1 (6 bases). The V end was cut by 0 bases, the J end by 4 bases, with 13 bases between. The CDR3 covers 16 residues. Germline CDR1 and CDR2: MNHEY and SVGAGI. The CDR3 sequence: CASSYSSGRGNQPQHF. Written as DNA, the CDR3 is TGTGCCAGCAGTTACTCGTCCGGGAGGGGGAATCAGCCCCAGCATTTT.

Comment on this clonotype: One end of the junction varies from germline; a read error may be responsible. This chain links TRBV5-4 with TRBJ2-4, with D maybe TRBD2 (6 bases). CDR3 length: 15 amino acids. Germline V lookup: CDR1 SGHNT, CDR2 YYREEE (reference sequence). CDR3 bases: TGTGCCAGCAGCTTGCCAGGCGGGGCCAAAAACATTAAGTACTTC. Translation: CASSLPGGAKNIKYF.

This clonotype was found a few times. V and J are TRBV20-1 and TRBJ2-1; TRBD2 matches at 8 bases. CDR1 is DFQATT and CDR2 is SNEGSKA in the germline V gene (reference sequence). This CDR3 contains 13 residues. V trimming: 7 bases; J trimming: 5 bases; junction bases outside the gene matches: 7. The CDR3: CSVRGAENNEQFF. CDR3 DNA sequence: TGCAGTGTGCGGGGGGCCGAAAACAATGAGCAGTTCTTC.

V and J are TRBV4-3 and TRBJ1-5; D ambiguous. The CDR3 is 13 residues long. Germline-derived CDR1 and CDR2 are LGHNA and YSLEER. V lost 0 bases, J lost 7 bases, and 7 bases lay in between. The CDR3 reads CASSQDLEQPQHF. The CDR3 bases are TGCGCCAGCAGCCAAGATTTGGAGCAGCCCCAGCATTTT.

The chain carries TRBV15 and TRBJ1-2; weak D call: TRBD1 (6 bases). Germline CDR1 reads LNHNV; CDR2 reads YYDKDF (reference sequence). V shed 0 bases and J shed 5 bases, with 13 bases lying between them. The CDR3 sequence is 15 residues long. The CDR3 DNA follows: TGTGCCACCAGCAGAGACCTACAGGGATCGTATGGCTACACCTTC. It translates to CATSRDLQGSYGYTF.

The sample holds many counts of this clonotype. DNA for the CDR3: TGCGCCAGCAGCCCAGAGTACGGTAATCAGCCCCAGCATTTT. Amino acids: CASSPEYGNQPQHF. This sequence joins TRBV4-3 and TRBJ1-5; D remains ambiguous. The CDR3 totals 14 residues. Germline assignment: CDR1 LGHNA and CDR2 YSLEER. V gave up 4 bases and J gave up 4 bases, with 11 bases separating them.

This clonotype appeared many times. The J gene is TRBJ2-7, the V gene TRBV5-1, with D possibly being TRBD2 (5 bases). This CDR3 is 16 amino acids long. Germline CDR1 is SGHRS and CDR2 is YFSETQ. V lost 4 bases and J 7 bases, leaving 24 bases between the germline ends. The CDR3 region has the DNA TGCGCCAGCAGCCCTACCTACGAGGATTTAGGGAGAGAGCAGTACTTC. Protein sequence: CASSPTYEDLGREQYF.

This clonotype was detected only a few times. This chain uses TRBV6-5 with TRBJ2-7; D gene ambiguous. The V gene lost 3 bases and the J gene lost 2 bases, with 14 bases spanning the gap. The CDR3 runs 15 residues. Germline CDR1 reads MNHEY; CDR2 reads SVGAGI. For the CDR3, the DNA is TGTGCCAGCAGTTATGGTTCGCCCCGAACCTACGAGCAGTACTTC. Translated: CASSYGSPRTYEQYF.

This clonotype was counted at least ten times. The chain links TRBV20-1 to TRBJ1-5; D remains unclear. Between the trimmed V and J ends, which lost 1 base and 7 bases, there was a span of 11 bases. In germline, CDR1 is DFQATT, CDR2 SNEGSKA (reference sequence). CDR3 size: 13 residues. CDR3 region: CSARGGLGQPQHF. CDR3 bases: TGCAGTGCTAGAGGAGGCTTGGGGCAGCCCCAGCATTTT.

The CDR3 coding sequence is TGCGCCAGCAGCTACGGCGTTCTTAGCGGTCGAGAGCAGTTCTTC. Translation gives CASSYGVLSGREQFF. V is TRBV5-1 and J is TRBJ2-1, with D possibly being TRBD2 (6 bases). Deletions cut 3 bases from V and 10 bases from J, with 20 bases between. The CDR3 loop spans 15 amino acids. Germline V gives CDR1 SGHRS, CDR2 YFSETQ.

V usage is TRBV5-4 and J usage is TRBJ2-1; 8 bases agree with TRBD2. In germline, CDR1 is SGHNT, CDR2 YYREEE (reference sequence). With V trimmed by 3 bases and J by 6 bases, 5 bases remained unmatched. The CDR3 extends over 14 amino acids. DNA of the CDR3: TGTGCCAGCAGCTCGGGGGGGCTGTTCAATGAGCAGTTCTTC. Translation: CASSSGGLFNEQFF. Together with reference TRBV5-4 and TRBJ2-1, the CDR3 gives the full variable domain: ETGVTQSPTHLIKTRGQQVTLRCSSQSGHNTVSWYQQALGQGPQFIFQYYREEENGRGNFPPRFSGLQFPNYSSELNVNALELDDSALYLCASSSGGLFNEQFFGPGTRLTVL.

This clonotype was recorded many times. The chain carries TRBV11-1 and TRBJ2-3; 7 bases are a match to TRBD2. Germline CDR1 is SGHAT and CDR2 is FQDESV (reference sequence). V lost 4 bases to trimming and J lost 3 bases; unmatched junction nucleotides: 10. This CDR3 contains 16 residues. The CDR3 here is CASSSGLRESTDTQYF. CDR3 bases: TGTGCCAGCAGCTCCGGGTTGCGGGAGTCAACAGATACGCAGTATTTT.

This chain links TRBV29-1 with TRBJ2-5; unclear D gene. Germline V lookup: CDR1 SQVTM, CDR2 ANQGSEA. This CDR3 has 12 amino acids. V was shortened by 3 bases and J by 5 bases, with 10 bases between the two germline ends. The DNA of the CDR3 is TGCAGCGTTGATTATCCAGCCGAGACCCAGTACTTC. Amino acid sequence: CSVDYPAETQYF. The full variable domain, rest sourced from reference TRBV29-1 and TRBJ2-5, is SAVISQKPSRDICQRGTSLTIQCQVDSQVTMMFWYRQQPGQSLTLIATANQGSEATYESGFVIDKFPISRPNLTFSTLTVSNMSPEDSSIYLCSVDYPAETQYFGPGTRLLVL.

A few counts support this clonotype. The V call is TRBV20-1, the J call TRBJ2-3; D gene unclear. CDR3 length equals 12 residues. V shed 6 bases and J shed 4 bases, with 11 bases lying between them. Germline V lookup: CDR1 DFQATT, CDR2 SNEGSKA (reference sequence). The DNA of the CDR3 is TGCAGTGCGAGTAGGACCGCAGATACGCAGTATTTT. It is translated as CSASRTADTQYF.

The sample holds a few counts of this clonotype. This CDR3 is CASSPDRSGQPQHF. In DNA, the CDR3 is TGTGCCAGCAGTCCCGACAGGTCGGGGCAGCCCCAGCATTTT. The V and J genes are TRBV2 and TRBJ1-5; D possibly corresponds to TRBD1 (6 bases). Germline assignment: CDR1 SNHLY and CDR2 FYNNEI. CDR3 length: 14 amino acids. Trimming shortened V by 5 bases and J by 7 bases, and 15 bases separated the two germline ends.

This clonotype was picked up many times. The chain is built from TRBV3-1 and TRBJ2-1; D may be TRBD2 (5 bases). The CDR3 length is 16 residues. The germline CDR1 and CDR2 sequences are LGHDT and YNNKEL (reference sequence). Trimming stripped 0 bases from V and 0 bases from J, with 9 bases between. The CDR3 protein is CASSQEAVSSYNEQFF. The CDR3 bases are TGTGCCAGCAGCCAAGAAGCGGTGAGCTCCTACAATGAGCAGTTCTTC.

A few counts support this clonotype. The chain couples TRBV6-1 to TRBJ2-2; possible D gene TRBD1, 6 bases. The CDR3 sequence is 16 residues long. Germline-derived CDR1 and CDR2 are MNHNS and SASEGT. V was clipped by 6 bases and J by 2 bases, with 16 bases between them. CDR3: CASRDGQLRNTGELFF. In nucleotides, the CDR3 is TGTGCCAGCAGGGACGGACAGTTACGCAACACCGGGGAGCTGTTTTTT.

The V call is TRBV11-2, the J call TRBJ2-3, with D possibly being TRBD2 (6 bases). Trimming left V 5 bases short and J 1 base short, with 13 bases between. CDR3 size: 15 residues. The germline gives CDR1 SGHAT, CDR2 FQNNGV. The CDR3 DNA reads TGTGCCAGCAGCGAACCCGGGGGACGCACAGATACGCAGTATTTT. As protein: CASSEPGGRTDTQYF.

V is TRBV2 and J is TRBJ1-2; D not certain. V shed 7 bases and J shed 12 bases, with 15 bases lying between them. Germline V gives CDR1 SNHLY, CDR2 FYNNEI. This CDR3 is built from 11 residues. CDR3 residues: CASMYPAGNTF. The CDR3 DNA reads TGTGCCAGCATGTACCCTGCGGGCAACACCTTC.

The V call is TRBV4-2, the J call TRBJ1-1; D is undetermined. The CDR3 consists of 13 residues. Trimming left V 0 bases short and J 3 bases short, with 5 bases between. Germline CDR1 reads LGHNA; CDR2 reads YNFKEQ. Here the CDR3 reads CASSQDTYTEAFF. The CDR3 nucleotides are TGTGCCAGCAGCCAAGACACGTACACTGAAGCTTTCTTT.

The chain combines TRBV14 with TRBJ2-1; D might be TRBD1 or TRBD2, each matching 5 bases. The CDR3 has 14 residues. Germline V gene lookup returns CDR1 SGHDN and CDR2 FVKESK. The V end lost 1 base, the J end lost 14 bases, and 18 bases lay between the germline ends. Here the CDR3 DNA reads TGTGCCAGCAGCCAAGGATTAAGACAGACCGGGAAGTTCTTC. Translating it yields CASSQGLRQTGKFF.

J is TRBJ1-2 and V is TRBV25-1; 9 bases agree with TRBD1. Looked up from germline, CDR1 is MGHDK and CDR2 is SYGVNS. Trimming removed 6 bases from V and 2 bases from J; junction bases left unmatched: 7. The CDR3 spans 15 residues. CDR3 protein: CASRDSGQGNYGYTF. DNA of the CDR3: TGTGCCAGCAGGGATTCGGGACAGGGAAACTATGGCTACACCTTC.

V usage is TRBV2 and J usage is TRBJ1-3; 9 nucleotides line up with TRBD1. Trimming took 7 bases from V and 2 from J; bases not matched to a gene: 3. Germline-derived CDR1 and CDR2 are SNHLY and FYNNEI. This CDR3 has 14 amino acids. CDR3 residues: CASTWTGAGNTIYF. In DNA form, the CDR3 reads TGTGCCAGCACCTGGACAGGGGCTGGAAACACCATATATTTT.

The table lists this clonotype with a few counts. This chain connects TRBV12-3 or TRBV12-4 to TRBJ1-3; D uncertain. CDR3 size: 15 residues. V was clipped by 3 bases and J by 0 bases, with 9 bases between them. The CDR3 region is CASSFGGYSGNTIYF. The CDR3 DNA reads TGTGCCAGCAGTTTCGGCGGGTACTCTGGAAACACCATATATTTT.

This clonotype was found a few times. The gene calls are TRBV4-1 and TRBJ2-3; 15 bases align to TRBD2. Germline V CDR1 and CDR2: MGHRA, YSYEKL. Germline trimming cut 0 bases from V and 4 bases from J; bases unmatched to any gene: 11. The CDR3 has 20 amino acids. CDR3 protein: CASSQDRTSGGALFADTQYF. CDR3 sequence (DNA): TGCGCCAGCAGCCAAGATCGGACTAGCGGGGGGGCCCTCTTTGCAGATACGCAGTATTTT.